This entry lists 14 T cell receptor beta chains sequenced from one sample in a study of T cell therapy after organ transplantation. The assay was immunoSEQ multiplex PCR, and TCRdb's table has in-frame clones only and misses some. The table records around 50,000 clones, approximately 94% of them present only once. Antigen specificity for these receptors is unknown. The sequencing here drew on CD8+ T cells from blood, taken before autologous CMV-specific T cell therapy. These receptors were taken from a human patient who had received a solid organ transplant and had CMV disease.

The rearrangement joins TRBV19 to TRBJ2-7, with unresolved D. The length of the CDR3 is 13 residues. Germline CDR1 and CDR2: LNHDA and SQIVND (reference sequence). The V end lost 3 bases, the J end lost 3 bases, and 9 bases lay between the germline ends. This CDR3 is CASSILPDYEQYF. Here the CDR3 DNA reads TGTGCCAGTAGTATCCTACCGGACTACGAGCAGTACTTC. The full variable domain, in which reference TRBV19 and TRBJ2-7 provide the parts outside the CDR3, is DGGITQSPKYLFRKEGQNVTLSCEQNLNHDAMYWYRQDPGQGLRLIYYSQIVNDFQKGDIAEGYSVSREKKESFPLTVTSAQKNPTAFYLCASSILPDYEQYFGPGTRLTVT.

This chain connects TRBV27 to TRBJ1-2, with D possibly matching TRBD1 (5 bases). The CDR3 extends over 13 amino acids. V was cut by 8 bases and J by 8 bases, with 18 bases left in between. Germline V gives CDR1 MNHEY, CDR2 SMNVEV (reference sequence). CDR3 region: CASGPGALGGYTF. CDR3 bases: TGTGCCAGCGGGCCCGGGGCCCTAGGGGGCTACACCTTC.

The chain links TRBV5-1 to TRBJ2-5, with D possibly TRBD1 on 6 matching bases. Per germline, CDR1 SGHRS and CDR2 YFSETQ. Trimming stripped 3 bases from V and 5 bases from J, with 17 bases between. The CDR3 is 15 residues long. CDR3 sequence (DNA): TGCGCCAGCAGCTCGGGGACAAGTAAGTGGGAGACCCAGTACTTC. Protein sequence: CASSSGTSKWETQYF.

V gene TRBV30 combines with J gene TRBJ1-3; D remains ambiguous. The CDR3 sequence is 20 residues long. The V gene lost 0 bases and the J gene lost 0 bases, with 24 bases spanning the gap. CDR1 is GTSNPN, CDR2 SVGIG, per germline (reference sequence). DNA for the CDR3: TGTGCCTGGAGTGTACTGTCGGCTTTGGGGTTTGGGAGCTCTGGAAACACCATATATTTT. Protein sequence: CAWSVLSALGFGSSGNTIYF.

This clone was seen just once. The rearrangement links TRBV27 to TRBJ2-7; no definite D call. The V gene lost 6 bases and the J gene lost 3 bases, with 12 bases spanning the gap. This CDR3 is built from 13 residues. The germline V gene encodes CDR1 MNHEY and CDR2 SMNVEV (reference sequence). The CDR3 reads CASRRTEDYEQYF. In nucleotides, the CDR3 is TGTGCCAGCAGAAGGACGGAAGACTACGAGCAGTACTTC.

The V gene is TRBV25-1, the J gene TRBJ2-2; perhaps TRBD1 as D (5 bases). The CDR3 has 11 amino acids. V was cut by 6 bases and J by 9 bases, with 8 bases left in between. Germline values: CDR1 MGHDK, CDR2 SYGVNS. The CDR3 sequence: CASSPGWELFF. The CDR3 DNA reads as TGTGCCAGCAGCCCAGGGTGGGAGCTGTTTTTT.

The chain recombines TRBV27 with TRBJ1-5; a possible D gene is TRBD1 (5 bases). Germline V gives CDR1 MNHEY, CDR2 SMNVEV (reference sequence). The CDR3 contains 15 residues. The ends were cut back, 0 bases at V and 6 bases at J, with 12 bases in the middle. CDR3 residues: CASSLSAGQGQPQHF. As DNA, the CDR3 is TGTGCCAGCAGTTTATCGGCAGGTCAGGGTCAGCCCCAGCATTTT.

This clone was recorded only once. The gene calls are TRBV5-1 and TRBJ1-2; D might be TRBD1 (6 bases). This CDR3 has 15 amino acids. The V and J ends lost 7 bases and 6 bases respectively, with 22 bases between them. Per germline, CDR1 SGHRS and CDR2 YFSETQ. The chain's CDR3 is CASATIGGLGDGYTF. CDR3 in DNA: TGCGCCAGCGCCACGATCGGGGGGCTAGGAGATGGCTACACCTTC.

This sequence joins TRBV9 and TRBJ2-7; no definite D call. CDR1 is SGDLS, CDR2 YYNGEE, per germline. The CDR3 totals 15 residues. Trimming stripped 0 bases from V and 4 bases from J, with 14 bases between. The CDR3 bases are TGTGCCAGCAGCGTAGGCGGCAGCCAAGTATACGAGCAGTACTTC. This translates into CASSVGGSQVYEQYF.

The chain has TRBV27 and TRBJ2-1, with TRBD2 identical over 8 bases. V dropped 3 bases and J dropped 8; count of bases not matched to a gene: 12. Germline values: CDR1 MNHEY, CDR2 SMNVEV (reference sequence). This CDR3 is 16 amino acids long. The CDR3 nucleotides read TGTGCCAGCAGTTTTTGGCGGGCGGGAGGTTTAGATGAGCAGTTCTTC. This codes for CASSFWRAGGLDEQFF.

The chain recombines TRBV27 with TRBJ1-5; 7 bases align to TRBD1. The germline CDR1 and CDR2 sequences are MNHEY and SMNVEV (reference sequence). V was clipped by 1 base and J by 4 bases; unmatched bases: 7. This CDR3 comprises 16 residues. The CDR3 here is CASSLLPTGRNQPQHF. CDR3 coding DNA: TGTGCCAGCAGTTTATTACCGACAGGGCGAAATCAGCCCCAGCATTTT.

The chain is built from TRBV9 and TRBJ1-1; 11 nucleotides match TRBD1. With 0 bases clipped from V and 3 bases from J, the junction kept 10 bases outside the gene matches. Germline V gene lookup returns CDR1 SGDLS and CDR2 YYNGEE. This CDR3 is built from 18 residues. CDR3 coding DNA: TGTGCCAGCAGCGTAGCTACCGTACCGGGACAGGGGGACACTGAAGCTTTCTTT. Amino acids: CASSVATVPGQGDTEAFF.

The V and J genes are TRBV30 and TRBJ1-5; D may be TRBD1 (6 bases). Trimming cost V 5 bases and J 3 bases, with 11 bases left between them. Looked up from germline, CDR1 is GTSNPN and CDR2 is SVGIG (reference sequence). This CDR3 is built from 13 residues. The CDR3 sequence is CAWEGGDNQPQHF. CDR3 coding DNA: TGTGCCTGGGAAGGGGGAGACAATCAGCCCCAGCATTTT.

CDR3 region: CASSPMTGSNYGYTF. The DNA for the CDR3 is TGTGCCAGCAGCCCAATGACAGGGAGTAACTATGGCTACACCTTC. This chain uses TRBV13 with TRBJ1-2; 7 bases align to TRBD1. The CDR3 is made up of 15 amino acids. Germline V gene lookup returns CDR1 PRHDT and CDR2 FYEKMQ (reference sequence). J lost 1 base, V lost 5 bases, and 7 bases had no gene match. Full variable domain (remainder filled in from reference TRBV13 and TRBJ1-2): AAGVIQSPRHLIKEKRETATLKCYPIPRHDTVYWYQQGPGQDPQFLISFYEKMQSDKGSIPDRFSAQQFSDYHSELNMSSLELGDSALYFCASSPMTGSNYGYTFGSGTRLTVV.